These T cell receptor beta chains were read from a single sample in a study of cytomegalovirus exposure and HLA in healthy donors. TCRdb keeps only in-frame clones here, not all; method: immunoSEQ multiplex PCR. The sample has approximately 190,000 clones, roughly 80% seen once; the top ten hold 2% to 2.5%. The sample taken for sequencing was PBMCs. These receptors were obtained from a woman younger than 45 in good health and CMV-seropositive. CDR3s include the opening cysteine and the closing phenylalanine or tryptophan. A D gene is named only where the DNA matches it firmly. For some rows the clone size is stated as once, few or many, or as a class when expanded; others skip it.

>.|.|TRBJ1-1|TRBV7-2
CASSLLQGNTEAFF
TGTGCCAGCAGCTTATTACAGGGGAACACTGAAGCTTTCTTT
>TRBD1|.|TRBJ2-3|TRBV4-3
CASSQATGYGADTQYF
TGCGCCAGCAGCCAAGCGACAGGGTATGGCGCAGATACGCAGTATTTT
>TRBD1|once|TRBJ1-2|TRBV19
CASSKRGGYYGYTF
TGTGCCAGTAGTAAACGAGGGGGCTACTATGGCTACACCTTC
>.|.|TRBJ2-7|TRBV2
CASSERSSPSYEQYF
TGTGCCAGCAGTGAACGGTCTAGCCCCTCCTACGAGCAGTACTTC
>.|.|TRBJ2-5|TRBV25-1
CASSEFPGDQETQYF
TGTGCCAGCAGTGAATTTCCAGGGGACCAAGAGACCCAGTACTTC
>.|.|TRBJ1-1|TRBV28
CASSRLGHLGNTEAFF
TGTGCCAGCAGCCGCCTCGGACACTTAGGGAACACTGAAGCTTTCTTT
>.|once|TRBJ1-4|TRBV30
CAWSRGPPNEKLFF
TGTGCCTGGAGCAGGGGTCCCCCTAATGAAAAACTGTTTTTT
>TRBD2|few|TRBJ2-3|TRBV2
CASSESLAGTTDTQYF
TGTGCCAGCAGTGAGTCCCTAGCGGGGACCACAGATACGCAGTATTTT
>TRBD1|once|TRBJ2-1|TRBV7-9
CASSRDSHVYNEQFF
TGTGCCAGCAGCCGGGACAGCCATGTCTACAATGAGCAGTTCTTC
>.|.|TRBJ2-5|TRBV7-9
CASSLGNQETQYF
TGTGCCAGCAGCTTAGGTAACCAAGAGACCCAGTACTTC
>.|.|TRBJ1-1|TRBV18
CASSPTDSSEAFF
TGTGCCAGCTCACCTACGGACAGCTCTGAAGCTTTCTTT
>TRBD2|.|TRBJ2-1|TRBV6-6
CASSYTSGGQGEQFF
TGTGCCAGCAGTTACACGTCGGGGGGGCAGGGTGAGCAGTTCTTC
>TRBD1|.|TRBJ1-3|TRBV5-6
CASSLMTGANTIYF
TGTGCCAGCAGCCTGATGACAGGGGCAAACACCATATATTTT
>.|few|TRBJ2-7|TRBV7-9
CASSLSRGSHEQYF
TGTGCCAGCAGCTTATCCAGGGGAAGCCACGAGCAGTACTTC
>.|.|TRBJ2-7|TRBV2
CASSVSPDRSYEQYF
TGTGCCAGCAGTGTGAGCCCCGACAGATCCTACGAGCAGTACTTC
>TRBD1|.|TRBJ2-1|TRBV7-2
CASSSQGREQFF
TGTGCCAGCAGCTCACAGGGGCGTGAGCAGTTCTTC
>TRBD1|once|TRBJ1-2|TRBV30
CASPPRTGGPYGYTF
TGTGCCTCGCCACCCCGGACAGGCGGTCCATATGGCTACACCTTC
>TRBD2|.|TRBJ2-7|TRBV10-3
CAISGLAGSYEQYF
TGTGCCATCAGTGGACTAGCGGGTTCCTACGAGCAGTACTTC
>TRBD1|.|TRBJ1-1|TRBV11-1
CASSRGTAVLYTEAFF
TGTGCCAGCAGCCGAGGGACAGCCGTATTATACACTGAAGCTTTCTTT
>.|.|TRBJ1-1|TRBV6-1
CASSEARGTEAFF
TGTGCCAGCAGTGAAGCGCGGGGGACTGAAGCTTTCTTT
>TRBD1|.|TRBJ1-2|TRBV5-4
CASSSFRDRVNGYTF
TGTGCCAGCAGCTCGTTCCGGGACAGGGTGAATGGCTACACCTTC
>TRBD2|.|TRBJ2-5|TRBV7-9
CASSLKGLAGVETQYF
TGTGCCAGCAGCTTAAAAGGACTAGCGGGAGTAGAGACCCAGTACTTC
>TRBD2|.|TRBJ2-1|TRBV30
CAWSVRLAGAVEQFF
TGTGCCTGGAGTGTACGGCTAGCGGGAGCTGTTGAGCAGTTCTTC
>.|.|TRBJ2-5|TRBV5-1
CASKFLMGEETQYF
TGCGCCAGCAAATTTCTTATGGGAGAAGAGACCCAGTACTTC
>.|.|TRBJ2-3|TRBV7-3
CASGPGTDTQYF
TGTGCCAGCGGGCCGGGCACAGATACGCAGTATTTT
>TRBD1|.|TRBJ1-4|TRBV5-1
CASSDWTGANEKLFF
TGCGCCAGCAGCGACTGGACAGGGGCTAATGAAAAACTGTTTTTT